The present entry profiles one TCR beta chain with its context. The data are from a study of blood T cell repertoires in COVID-19. Germline CDR1 and CDR2: SGHNT and YYREEE (reference sequence). The CDR3 totals 15 residues. V shed 4 bases and J 12 bases; nucleotides not matched to a gene: 9. Sequencing was performed with immunoSEQ multiplex PCR; in TCRdb, only in-frame clones are kept and a portion is missing. The repertoire holds about 140,000 clones, with roughly 80% as singletons. This clonotype originated in an elderly woman in a cohort sampled during active or convalescent COVID-19. Specimen: peripheral blood. The chain links TRBV5-4 to TRBJ2-1; 14 bases align to TRBD2. The CDR3 reads CASSRAGLAGEGQFF. Here the CDR3 DNA reads TGTGCCAGCAGCCGGGCGGGACTAGCGGGGGAGGGGCAGTTCTTC.